The 21 T cell receptor beta chains below come from one sample, sequenced in a study of blood T cell repertoires in COVID-19. Sequencing used immunoSEQ multiplex PCR; TCRdb keeps in-frame clones, though not all of them. Among under 300,000 clones listed, under 85% were seen once. Sequenced input: peripheral blood. All receptors derive from a woman aged 40 to 55 with active or convalescent COVID-19.

J is TRBJ1-3 and V is TRBV6-6; the match to TRBD1 covers 8 bases. The CDR3 loop spans 16 amino acids. Germline V CDR1 and CDR2: MNHNY, SVGAGI (reference sequence). Unmatched junction bases numbered 12, after V lost 8 bases and J lost 3 bases. DNA of the CDR3: TGTGCCAGCGGCTCTCATGGGACAGGTGGTGGAAACACCATATATTTT. Protein sequence: CASGSHGTGGGNTIYF.

The chain combines TRBV24-1 with TRBJ2-1, with TRBD2 matching over 8 bases. The junction had 5 bases not matched to a gene; V was cut back by 2 bases and J by 0 bases. CDR3 length: 17 amino acids. Germline V gives CDR1 KGHDR, CDR2 SFDVKD. Written as DNA, the CDR3 is TGTGCCACCAGTGATTCCCGTACTAGCGGCTCCTACAATGAGCAGTTCTTC. Its translation is CATSDSRTSGSYNEQFF.

The CDR3: CASSDGLAGRGTQYF. The CDR3 bases are TGTGCCAGCAGTGACGGACTAGCGGGCAGAGGTACGCAGTATTTT. The chain has TRBV6-4 and TRBJ2-3; 11 bases line up with TRBD2. V shed 2 bases, J shed 8 bases, and the junction held 6 bases outside the gene matches. The CDR3 is made up of 15 amino acids. Per germline, CDR1 MRHNA and CDR2 SNTAGT.

J is TRBJ2-1 and V is TRBV4-1; D possibly corresponds to TRBD2 (7 bases). This CDR3 is 15 amino acids long. Deletions cut 6 bases from V and 9 bases from J, with 21 bases between. Germline CDR1 and CDR2: MGHRA and YSYEKL. CDR3 region: CASSNGGQWAGEQFF. CDR3 coding DNA: TGCGCCAGCAGTAACGGGGGGCAGTGGGCCGGTGAGCAGTTCTTC.

This clone was recorded at least ten times. The chain recombines TRBV7-2 with TRBJ2-3, with 8 bases lining up with TRBD2. CDR3 length equals 15 residues. The germline V gene encodes CDR1 SGHTA and CDR2 FQGNSA. V was clipped by 5 bases and J by 4 bases; unmatched bases: 8. The CDR3 region is CASSPQAGGSDTQYF. In DNA form, the CDR3 reads TGTGCCAGCAGCCCTCAGGCGGGGGGATCAGATACGCAGTATTTT.

The chain joins TRBV3-1 (or the pseudogene TRBV3-2) to TRBJ1-1; no clear D gene. Trimming pared 1 base from V and 6 bases from J, leaving 9 bases between. CDR1 is LGHDT and CDR2 is YNNKEL in the germline V gene (reference sequence). This CDR3 comprises 13 residues. The CDR3 loop is CASSQASFPEAFF. The DNA for the CDR3 is TGTGCCAGCAGCCAAGCGTCGTTCCCTGAAGCTTTCTTT.

CDR3 bases: TGTGCCAGCAGCATGGACAGGGGAGGTGGCTACACCTTC. Residues: CASSMDRGGGYTF. This chain links TRBV5-4 with TRBJ1-2, with 9 positions matching TRBD1. The CDR3 has 13 residues. Germline V gene lookup returns CDR1 SGHNT and CDR2 YYREEE (reference sequence). V was pared by 4 bases and J by 7 bases, with 5 bases of the junction left unmatched.

The rearrangement links TRBV19 to TRBJ1-6; D is perhaps TRBD1 (5 bases). The CDR3 loop spans 14 amino acids. Germline values: CDR1 LNHDA, CDR2 SQIVND (reference sequence). Trimming took off 6 bases at V and 10 bases at J, with 16 bases between the two ends. The CDR3 sequence is CASSALGGRSPLHF. The CDR3 coding sequence is TGTGCCAGTAGCGCACTGGGGGGACGATCACCCCTCCACTTT.

The genes are TRBV28 and TRBJ2-1, with 11 bases identical to TRBD2. Trimming cost V 11 bases and J 10 bases; bases outside gene matches: 10. This CDR3 region has 13 residues. Germline CDR1 is MDHEN and CDR2 is SYDVKM. As DNA, the CDR3 is TGTGCCGGTAGCGGGGGGGCGTCGGACGAGCAGTTCTTC. It yields the protein CAGSGGASDEQFF.

This clone was found many times. The chain uses TRBV3-1 (or the pseudogene TRBV3-2) and TRBJ1-4; no reliable D call. The germline V gene encodes CDR1 LGHDT and CDR2 YNNKEL (reference sequence). V dropped 0 bases and J dropped 8 bases, with 4 bases sitting between them. This CDR3 is 12 amino acids long. As DNA, the CDR3 is TGTGCCAGCAGCCAAGATGGCGAAAAACTGTTTTTT. Its protein is CASSQDGEKLFF.

The chain employs TRBV10-1 and TRBJ2-3; TRBD1 matches at 9 bases. The V gene end was trimmed by 5 bases and the J gene end by 8 bases; junction bases not matched to a gene: 8. The germline V gene has CDR1 WNHNN and CDR2 SYGVQD (reference sequence). This CDR3 has 14 amino acids. CDR3 nucleotides: TGCGCCAGCAGTCTGACAGGGGGTCTGGGTACGCAGTATTTT. Its translation: CASSLTGGLGTQYF.

The CDR3 protein is CSGGTGSEVTEAFF. As DNA, the CDR3 is TGCAGCGGGGGGACAGGGTCGGAAGTAACTGAAGCTTTCTTT. The chain is built from TRBV29-1 and TRBJ1-1; 9 bases line up with TRBD1. CDR1 and CDR2 (germline): SQVTM, ANQGSEA. This CDR3 is built from 14 residues. The trim removed 7 bases at V and 5 bases at J, leaving 11 bases unmatched.

This rearrangement joins TRBV9 to TRBJ1-1; TRBD1 matches 8 bases. The germline V gene encodes CDR1 SGDLS and CDR2 YYNGEE. This CDR3 region has 14 residues. The V gene end was trimmed by 4 bases and the J gene end by 7 bases; junction bases not matched to a gene: 9. The CDR3 loop reads CASSPTTGEGEAFF. The CDR3 coding sequence is TGTGCCAGCAGCCCGACGACAGGGGAGGGTGAAGCTTTCTTT. Filled out from reference TRBV9 and TRBJ1-1, the complete variable domain reads DSGVTQTPKHLITATGQRVTLRCSPRSGDLSVYWYQQSLDQGLQFLIQYYNGEERAKGNILERFSAQQFPDLHSELNLSSLELGDSALYFCASSPTTGEGEAFFGQGTRLTVV.

Notes on this clone: This specimen includes other DNA sequences encoding the same CDR3. For the CDR3, the DNA is TGCGCCAGCAGCTCGGGGGGACGGAACACCGGGGAGCTGTTTTTT. This encodes CASSSGGRNTGELFF. The chain combines TRBV5-1 with TRBJ2-2; 7 nucleotides align to TRBD2. Trimming at V came to 3 bases and at J to 1 base, leaving 3 bases not matched to a gene. Germline assignment: CDR1 SGHRS and CDR2 YFSETQ. This CDR3 has 15 amino acids.

The chain recombines TRBV19 with TRBJ1-6; a weak D match, TRBD1 (6 bases). CDR1 is LNHDA and CDR2 is SQIVND in the germline V gene (reference sequence). CDR3 length equals 13 residues. V was trimmed by 6 bases and J by 6 bases, leaving 9 bases between them. CDR3 sequence reads: CASRDRGNSPLHF. CDR3 nucleotides: TGTGCCAGTAGGGACAGAGGTAATTCACCCCTCCACTTT.

V gene TRBV5-1 combines with J gene TRBJ2-3; tentative D call: TRBD2 (6 bases). CDR1 and CDR2 from the germline V gene are SGHRS and YFSETQ. V was pared by 6 bases and J by 0 bases, with 11 bases between. CDR3 size: 14 residues. The CDR3 DNA is TGCGCCAGCATAGAGGGGACTAGCACAGATACGCAGTATTTT. Translated, it gives CASIEGTSTDTQYF.

The CDR3 protein is CASSRSGNSYEQYV. CDR3 nucleotide sequence: TGTGCCAGCAGCAGAAGCGGGAACTCCTACGAGCAGTACGTC. The chain couples TRBV7-2 to TRBJ2-7, with 7 bases fitting TRBD2. V shed 5 bases and J 0 bases; nucleotides not matched to a gene: 4. The CDR3 runs to 14 residues. The germline V gene has CDR1 SGHTA and CDR2 FQGNSA.

The chain couples TRBV12-3 or TRBV12-4 to TRBJ2-2; D ambiguous. V was clipped by 6 bases and J by 5 bases, with 4 bases between them. The CDR3 extends over 11 amino acids. The CDR3 spells CASSRTGELFF. The CDR3 nucleotides are TGTGCCAGCAGCCGTACCGGGGAGCTGTTTTTT.

This chain connects TRBV19 to TRBJ1-5; 8 positions agree with TRBD1. The trim removed 6 bases at V and 0 bases at J, leaving 7 bases unmatched. Germline V gene data show CDR1 as LNHDA and CDR2 as SQIVND (reference sequence). The CDR3 is 16 residues long. This CDR3 reads CASSPGQGHSNQPQHF. The CDR3 DNA is TGTGCCAGTAGCCCCGGACAGGGACATAGCAATCAGCCCCAGCATTTT.

This chain joins TRBV4-1 and TRBJ1-2; the D is unclear. CDR1 MGHRA and CDR2 YSYEKL come from the germline V gene. This CDR3 is built from 14 residues. Trimming took off 0 bases at V and 4 bases at J, with 9 bases between the two ends. The CDR3, as DNA: TGCGCCAGCAGCCAAGATTCCCGGGGCTATGGCTACACCTTC. Protein: CASSQDSRGYGYTF.

The gene calls are TRBV12-3 or TRBV12-4 and TRBJ1-2; 10 bases fit TRBD1. This CDR3 contains 13 residues. J lost 8 bases, V lost 7 bases, and 7 bases had no gene match. The CDR3 nucleotides read TGTGCCAGCACTCGACAGGGGGCCTTAGGCTACACCTTC. Its protein product is CASTRQGALGYTF.